This record concerns one T cell receptor beta chain sequence. Antigen specificity is unknown. These data come from a study of CD8 T cells in ankylosing spondylitis. Trimming cost V 4 bases and J 9 bases; bases outside gene matches: 9. CDR3 length equals 14 residues. In germline, CDR1 is SGHRS, CDR2 YFSETQ. For TCR beta, libraries came from quantitative 5'-RACE with molecular barcodes. From the 5' RACE reads, TCRdb called clonotypes with MiXCR, one entry per CDR3 protein. The profile shows 250,000 to 350,000 distinct CDR3 sequences, 15% to 25% of them singletons. Regarding the study as a whole: Ankylosing spondylitis blood seemed to carry a telltale TCR beta motif made of several highly homologous variants. The study looked at matched synovial fluid samples from ankylosing spondylitis patients. Disease-linked clones were reported to be significantly enriched there.

V gene TRBV5-1 combines with J gene TRBJ2-1; 8 bases line up with TRBD1. The source material was blood, either unsorted or a sorted T cell fraction (not recorded which). This receptor was obtained from a male donor with ankylosing spondylitis or in good health (not recorded which). In DNA, the CDR3 is TGCGCCAGCAGCAGCCTTACAGGGGGAGGTGAGCAGTTCTTC. This translates into CASSSLTGGGEQFF.